The clone carrying this TCR beta chain showed up many times. As yet, its antigen is unknown. The source of the sample is a study of Graves' ophthalmopathy and Graves' hyperthyroidism. Study findings and constraints: Ophthalmopathy was separated from stable hyperthyroidism by a 13-signature model with 87.88% sensitivity and around 84% specificity.

Other autoimmune diseases, uncontrolled infections, pregnancy and lactation each led to patient exclusion. Clinical symptoms, serum thyroxine, TRAb, thyroid ultrasound and orbital computed tomography formed the basis of diagnosis. Germline CDR1 SGDLS, CDR2 YYNGEE. Trimming pared 4 bases from V and 3 bases from J, leaving 14 bases between. The CDR3 runs 14 residues. RNA transcripts yielded amplified TCR beta CDR3 regions. First-round RT-PCR with HTBI primers preceded a second-round multiplex PCR. TCRdb independently ran MiXCR on the multiplex PCR reads; one entry per CDR3 protein. The data contain about 340,000 distinct CDR3 sequences, roughly 15% of them seen just once; the ten biggest clones take up around 12%.

The sample comprised peripheral blood. This chain links TRBV9 with TRBJ2-7; a possible D gene is TRBD2 (6 bases). The source of this sequence is an adult man with Graves' ophthalmopathy. Here the CDR3 DNA reads TGTGCCAGCAGCCTGGGTGGGACTGACTACGAGCAGTACTTC. This sequence encodes CASSLGGTDYEQYF.